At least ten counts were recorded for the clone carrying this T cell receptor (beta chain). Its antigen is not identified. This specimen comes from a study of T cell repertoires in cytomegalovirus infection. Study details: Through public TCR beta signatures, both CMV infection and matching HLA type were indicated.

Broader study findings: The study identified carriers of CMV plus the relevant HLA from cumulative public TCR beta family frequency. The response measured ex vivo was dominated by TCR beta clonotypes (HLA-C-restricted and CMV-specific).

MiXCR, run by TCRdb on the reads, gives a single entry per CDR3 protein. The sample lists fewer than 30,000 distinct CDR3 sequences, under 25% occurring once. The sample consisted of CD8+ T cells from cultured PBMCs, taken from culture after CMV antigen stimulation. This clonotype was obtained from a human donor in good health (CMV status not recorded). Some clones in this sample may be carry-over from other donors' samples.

CDR3 sequence reads: CAISESGTGDAFHADTQYF. CDR3 sequence (DNA): TGTGCCATCAGTGAGTCAGGGACAGGGGACGCCTTTCACGCAGATACGCAGTATTTT. V is TRBV10-3 and J is TRBJ2-3; the match to TRBD1 covers 10 bases. CDR1 and CDR2 (germline): ENHRY, SYGVKD. Losses at the gene ends were 0 bases for V and 4 bases for J; bases not matched to a gene: 13. The length of the CDR3 is 19 residues.